A single sample gave rise to the 7 T cell receptor beta chains below, sequenced in a study of response to subunit inactivated influenza vaccine (dated by TCRdb to between 2017 and 2018). Libraries came from RT-PCR. This sample was sequenced with an Illumina HiSeq 2500. In TCRdb, the public reads were trimmed at Q25 with fastp and aligned with MiXCR, with productive beta chains retained. Identical CDR3 proteins give one entry, which carries the most common genes and DNA. The sample table records a few hundred thousand distinct CDR3 sequences; roughly 12% of these occur just once. The ten top clones hold roughly 11% of the sample. The sample was also reused in another study, on T cells expressing NK-cell markers. That second report states: The TCR beta cDNA libraries were made using 5'RACE template switching, a step that added both a universal primer site and unique molecular identifiers.

The sample in question was PBMCs from blood, obtained on the day of vaccination. The receptors were gathered from a man aged 50 to 59 who received an inactivated influenza vaccine. Donor details come from another sample of the same person, matched by shared clones.

The chain uses TRBV12-3 or TRBV12-4 and TRBJ1-1; D gene uncertain. Deletions cut 4 bases from V and 4 bases from J, with 16 bases between. CDR3 length: 15 residues. The CDR3 DNA reads TGTGCCAGCAGTTGGGCCCGGCGTTACGGCACTGAAGCTTTCTTT. It codes for CASSWARRYGTEAFF.

CDR3 DNA sequence: TGCAGCGTTGTACTAGCGGATAGCTCCTACGAGCAGTACTTC. It specifies CSVVLADSSYEQYF. V gene TRBV29-1 combines with J gene TRBJ2-7; 8 positions agree with TRBD2. V lost 4 bases, J lost 0 bases, and 5 bases stayed unmatched. This CDR3 is 14 amino acids long. Germline CDR1 SQVTM, CDR2 ANQGSEA.

In this sample, this clonotype turned up once. The rearrangement joins TRBV12-3 or TRBV12-4 to TRBJ2-1, with D unclear. The CDR3 has 11 residues. V shed 5 bases and J shed 6 bases, with 5 bases lying between them. CDR3 DNA sequence: TGTGCCAGCAGTCGTCCCAATGAGCAGTTCTTC. It is translated as CASSRPNEQFF.

The chain recombines TRBV20-1 with TRBJ2-5; D remains unclear. Trimming shortened V by 3 bases and J by 4 bases, and 15 bases separated the two germline ends. The CDR3 has 14 amino acids. The germline CDR1 and CDR2 sequences are DFQATT and SNEGSKA (reference sequence). The CDR3 protein is CSASPGSVAETQYF. DNA for the CDR3: TGCAGTGCTAGTCCTGGCTCCGTAGCAGAGACCCAGTACTTC.

This clonotype was recorded many times. The chain links TRBV6-5 to TRBJ2-7, with TRBD2 matching 8 bases. The germline V gene has CDR1 MNHEY and CDR2 SVGAGI. The CDR3 has 16 residues. The junction had 11 bases not matched to a gene; V was cut back by 0 bases and J by 7 bases. The chain's CDR3 is CASSYSQNSGSQEQYF. CDR3 bases: TGTGCCAGCAGTTACTCGCAAAACAGCGGGAGCCAAGAGCAGTACTTC.

The genes are TRBV5-1 and TRBJ1-2, with D possibly TRBD1 on 5 matching bases. Trimming shortened V by 3 bases and J by 0 bases, and 15 bases separated the two germline ends. CDR1 is SGHRS and CDR2 is YFSETQ in the germline V gene. This CDR3 has 16 residues. CDR3 coding DNA: TGCGCCAGCAGCTCATACCCCCGGGGACCTAACTATGGCTACACCTTC. Translation gives CASSSYPRGPNYGYTF.

This clonotype showed up just a few times. The chain joins TRBV29-1 to TRBJ2-7, with 7 bases aligning to TRBD2. This CDR3 has 14 residues. J gave up 0 bases and V 6 bases, and 8 bases lay outside the gene matches. In germline, CDR1 is SQVTM, CDR2 ANQGSEA. CDR3 in DNA: TGCAGCGTAGACGGCGGGGGAAGCTCCTACGAGCAGTACTTC. The encoded protein is CSVDGGGSSYEQYF.